These 15 T cell receptor beta chains originate from one sample sequenced in a study of cytomegalovirus exposure and HLA in healthy donors. The PCR was carried out with 60 Vbeta primers and 13 Jbeta primers. Repertoires were generated with immunoSEQ multiplex PCR, while TCRdb's copy carries only in-frame clones and drops some. The table includes approximately 150,000 clones, 77% detected once. Sequenced input: PBMCs. These TCRs come from a middle-aged woman in good health and CMV-seropositive.

The chain has TRBV30 and TRBJ2-1; D is undetermined. V lost 0 bases to trimming and J lost 6 bases, with 9 bases between them. The CDR3 is made up of 13 amino acids. Germline assignment: CDR1 GTSNPN and CDR2 SVGIG (reference sequence). The CDR3 DNA is TGTGCCTGGAGTGTAAACGAAGCCAATGAGCAGTTCTTC. It codes for CAWSVNEANEQFF.

Regarding this clone: Additional DNA sequences in this sample encode the identical CDR3. This rearrangement joins TRBV9 to TRBJ1-2; 8 bases are shared with TRBD1. The junction had 5 bases not matched to a gene; V was cut back by 4 bases and J by 3 bases. Germline V gives CDR1 SGDLS, CDR2 YYNGEE. This CDR3 comprises 14 residues. CDR3 nucleotides: TGTGCCAGCAGCCCCGGACAGGGAGACTATGGCTACACCTTC. This codes for CASSPGQGDYGYTF. Variable domain in full (rest from reference TRBV9 and TRBJ1-2): DSGVTQTPKHLITATGQRVTLRCSPRSGDLSVYWYQQSLDQGLQFLIQYYNGEERAKGNILERFSAQQFPDLHSELNLSSLELGDSALYFCASSPGQGDYGYTFGSGTRLTVV.

The rearrangement links TRBV7-2 to TRBJ1-5, with TRBD1 matching 11 bases. The CDR3 covers 17 residues. Unmatched junction bases numbered 7, after V lost 5 bases and J lost 1 base. Germline V gene data show CDR1 as SGHTA and CDR2 as FQGNSA. DNA for the CDR3: TGTGCCAGCAGCCCCGGACAGGGGGCGTGGAGCAATCAGCCCCAGCATTTT. It is translated as CASSPGQGAWSNQPQHF.

V gene TRBV5-1 combines with J gene TRBJ2-1; maybe TRBD1 (6 bases). Trimming took 0 bases from V and 8 from J, leaving 12 bases between them. The CDR3 length is 14 residues. Germline lookup yields CDR1 SGHRS and CDR2 YFSETQ. The CDR3 DNA follows: TGCGCCAGCAGCTTGGTAGGGGGAGTGGATGAGCAGTTCTTC. This translates into CASSLVGGVDEQFF.

The chain couples TRBV2 to TRBJ2-1; 12 bases agree with TRBD1. The V gene's germline CDR1 is SNHLY and CDR2 FYNNEI. The CDR3 has 14 amino acids. V dropped 7 bases and J dropped 9; count of bases not matched to a gene: 7. CDR3 bases: TGTGCCAGCAAACGGGACAGGGGGCTGGTTGAGCAGTTCTTC. Amino acids: CASKRDRGLVEQFF.

V gene TRBV5-1 combines with J gene TRBJ2-2, with 12 positions matching TRBD2. Looked up from germline, CDR1 is SGHRS and CDR2 is YFSETQ. Germline trimming cut 4 bases from V and 1 base from J; bases unmatched to any gene: 5. The CDR3 length is 17 residues. Written as DNA, the CDR3 is TGCGCCAGCAGCCCGGGACTAGCGGGCTTGAACACCGGGGAGCTGTTTTTT. Its translation: CASSPGLAGLNTGELFF.

This chain links TRBV28 with TRBJ1-4, with D possibly matching TRBD1 (6 bases). CDR3 length equals 15 residues. The V gene lost 6 bases and the J gene lost 14 bases, with 25 bases spanning the gap. Germline V gives CDR1 MDHEN, CDR2 SYDVKM. The CDR3 protein is CASRSYRELVTGLFF. The CDR3 region has the DNA TGTGCCAGCAGATCTTACAGGGAGTTGGTAACAGGGCTGTTTTTT.

This chain links TRBV5-1 with TRBJ1-1; 8 nucleotides agree with TRBD1. Germline V CDR1 and CDR2: SGHRS, YFSETQ. The CDR3 sequence is 16 residues long. After removal of 5 bases from V and 0 bases from J, the junction contained 9 bases not matched to a gene. CDR3 nucleotide sequence: TGCGCCAGCAGGTCGGGACAGGCATTCATGAACACTGAAGCTTTCTTT. This sequence encodes CASRSGQAFMNTEAFF.

The gene calls are TRBV6-5 and TRBJ1-6, with 8 bases matching TRBD1. Germline V gene sequence: CDR1 MNHEY, CDR2 SVGAGI. V dropped 6 bases and J dropped 8; count of bases not matched to a gene: 3. The CDR3 has 13 amino acids. CDR3 DNA sequence: TGTGCCAGCAGACAGGGGGAGGATTCACCCCTCCACTTT. Translated, it gives CASRQGEDSPLHF.

This clone was counted between two and nine times. Distinct nucleotide sequences in the sample also encode this CDR3. The V call is TRBV2, the J call TRBJ1-1; D not resolved. V shed 4 bases and J shed 1 base, with 4 bases lying between them. CDR1 is SNHLY and CDR2 is FYNNEI in the germline V gene. The CDR3 has 12 residues. The CDR3 here is CASSVQNTEAFF. The CDR3, as DNA: TGTGCCAGCAGTGTACAGAACACTGAAGCTTTCTTT.

This chain links TRBV7-9 with TRBJ1-2, with 7 bases aligning to TRBD1. Trimming cost V 5 bases and J 5 bases; bases outside gene matches: 14. Germline V CDR1 and CDR2: SEHNR, FQNEAQ (reference sequence). CDR3 length: 16 amino acids. CDR3 loop: CASSTPGTEKSYGYTF. CDR3 sequence (DNA): TGTGCCAGCAGCACCCCCGGGACAGAAAAAAGTTATGGCTACACCTTC.

The chain is built from TRBV11-3 and TRBJ2-1, with 11 nucleotides matching TRBD2. The CDR3 has 20 amino acids. J lost 6 bases, V lost 4 bases, and 20 bases had no gene match. Germline V lookup: CDR1 SGHNT, CDR2 YENEEA. The CDR3 region is CASSSVWTSGPRIASNEQFF. The CDR3 DNA reads TGTGCCAGCAGCTCCGTATGGACTAGCGGGCCAAGAATCGCGTCCAATGAGCAGTTCTTC.

The V call is TRBV5-1, the J call TRBJ2-1; TRBD2 matches at 8 bases. Germline CDR1 is SGHRS and CDR2 is YFSETQ. This CDR3 region has 18 residues. Trimming at V came to 0 bases and at J to 8 bases, leaving 16 bases not matched to a gene. The CDR3 DNA is TGCGCCAGCAGCTTGGCCGACTTTGGAAGCGGGAGTGGGGATGAGCAGTTCTTC. Protein sequence: CASSLADFGSGSGDEQFF.

The V and J genes are TRBV28 and TRBJ1-3, with 7 nucleotides matching TRBD1. There are 14 residues in the CDR3. V was clipped by 5 bases and J by 5 bases; unmatched bases: 6. Germline CDR1 is MDHEN and CDR2 is SYDVKM. CDR3 in DNA: TGTGCCAGCAGTCTAGACAGGGTGCGAAACACCATATATTTT. This sequence encodes CASSLDRVRNTIYF.

The chain employs TRBV9 and TRBJ2-3; TRBD2 matches at 10 bases. Per the germline V gene, CDR1 is SGDLS and CDR2 is YYNGEE. Losses at the gene ends were 6 bases for V and 4 bases for J; bases not matched to a gene: 11. CDR3 size: 16 residues. Here the CDR3 DNA reads TGTGCCAGCATCCCTGGCTCTAGCGGGAGTGCAGATACGCAGTATTTT. This encodes CASIPGSSGSADTQYF.